The sequence of this T cell receptor (beta chain) was determined in a study of PD-1 blockade in classical Hodgkin lymphoma. As for the study in general: The study gave patients nivolumab 3 mg/kg intravenously every 2 weeks. Study-level points and caveats: According to reports, newly diagnosed patients had lower baseline TCR diversity than healthy donors, and relapsed/refractory patients had lower baseline TCR diversity still.

With respect to this clone: Antigen specificity is unknown.

Each patient experienced a relapse that followed autologous stem cell transplantation, and brentuximab vedotin exposure varied. Profiled with immunoSEQ multiplex PCR; TCRdb holds only in-frame clones, not every one. The data show 31,000 or so clones, more than 65% seen once. The ends lost 3 bases at V and 5 bases at J; junction bases unmatched: 2. Germline CDR1 is MNHEY and CDR2 is SVGAGI. The CDR3 has 14 amino acids. The genes are TRBV6-5 and TRBJ1-2; TRBD1 aligns across 11 bases. This material consisted of peripheral blood mononuclear cells (PBMCs), taken before the second cycle of nivolumab. The TCR originated in a human donor with classical Hodgkin lymphoma. The CDR3 here is CASSYGDRGYGYTF. In DNA, the CDR3 is TGTGCCAGCAGTTATGGGGACAGGGGGTATGGCTACACCTTC.